This record concerns one T cell receptor beta chain sequence. There is no known antigen for this receptor. Base qualities are missing; no much larger clone stands one base away. The sample's treatment or condition, from its label and the paper: around 19 received Ad26.COV2.S at low or high dose, single or two shots; roughly five received placebo; per-sample allocation not given. For vaccine and placebo recipients, the sequenced repertoires came from samples collected on day 63 after the first injection. Between 29 July and 7 August 2020, Cohort 1b enrolled some 25 adults aged 18-55 years at one site in Boston, USA. Ad26.COV2.S was a replication-incompetent adenovirus type 26 vector expressing a prefusion-stabilized SARS-CoV-2 spike protein from the original Wuhan strain. This record belongs to a study of Ad26.COV2.S vaccination and SARS-CoV-2 variants (dated by TCRdb to the early 2020s). Study-level background: Vaccine-arm donors came from COV1001, a multicentre, randomized, double-blind, placebo-controlled phase I-IIa trial of Ad26.COV2.S in healthy adults. Ad26.COV2.S was administered intramuscularly at 5 x 10^10 or 1 x 10^11 viral particles, either as a single shot or as two shots given 56 days apart. Throughout the experiments and outcome assessment, investigators stayed blinded to trial group allocation. Trial participants were randomized into five groups of five: low-dose or high-dose Ad26.COV2.S given once or twice, or placebo on both occasions. TCRbeta repertoire sequencing was used to assess the specificity and breadth of SARS-CoV-2-reactive T cell receptors after Ad26.COV2.S vaccination. A total of 32 samples were included in the TCR-sequenced set, comprising around 19 Ad26.COV2.S vaccine recipients, 5 placebo recipients and 8 SARS-CoV-2 convalescent individuals. Results the study describes overall, beyond this receptor: The authors noted that the TCR breadth and depth analyses may have underestimated total T cell responses. Comparing responses between vaccine doses or regimens was not something the study was powered to do. Compared with placebo recipients, Ad26.COV2.S recipients showed higher spike-specific TCR breadth (P = 0.0014). Vaccine and placebo recipients had comparable non-spike TCR breadth, which fits with the vaccine containing only spike. After vaccination, substantial breadth of spike-specific CD8+ and CD4+ T cell responses was reported.

From the cysteine up to the phenylalanine, the CDR3 has a length of 13 residues. Just the 39-base CDR3 DNA is kept, in frame starting at base 1. V drops 2 bases and J drops 5 bases, leaving 10 bases in between. Per the germline V gene, SGHDT is the CDR1 and YYEEEE is the CDR2. The immunoSEQ Assay was the method used to sequence TCRbeta CDR3 regions. After extraction, genomic DNA underwent amplification by bias-controlled multiplex PCR, followed by high-throughput sequencing. The authors' pipeline ran thus. To quantify the absolute abundance of each unique TCRbeta CDR3 region, sequences were collapsed and filtered. T cell fraction was estimated by normalization of TCRbeta template counts to usable DNA, with usable DNA being measured through amplification of reference genes present in all nucleated cells. Repertoire TCRs were annotated as SARS-CoV-2-specific when V gene, CDR3 amino acid sequence and J gene were exactly matched to a known reactive TCR set. MIRA supplied the reference SARS-CoV-2 TCR set, which was filtered for enrichment in COVID-19-positive ImmuneCODE repertoires so that public or cross-reactive TCRs were removed. Drawing on the MIRA antigens, annotated TCRs were analysed further at the level of specific ORF or position within ORF. Breadth was defined as annotated unique rearrangements over total unique productive rearrangements; depth was the summed frequency of those rearrangements. Group comparisons of TCR breadth used two-sided Wilcoxon rank-sum tests. Drawn from immuneACCESS, this table holds only the in-frame rearrangements with V and J called that TCRdb kept. Clones are partly lost; checked studies trace under half to an unresolved V gene and leave the rest unexplained. V and J calls and clone size are copied from that table; D and trimming were computed from the DNA. The sample table lists under 500,000 clones, around 93% of them with a count of one. The ten most abundant clones make up under 2% of the sample.

Sequences were derived from peripheral blood, sampled in a trial of Ad26.COV2.S vaccine versus placebo. The V and J genes are TRBV5-6 and TRBJ2-5; no D segment can be confidently identified. This clonotype was sampled from a person between 18 and 65 years old who received the Ad26.COV2.S COVID-19 vaccine or a placebo. The nucleotide sequence reads TGTGCCAGCAGCTTAGGGTTCGGGGAGACCCAGTACTTC. Translated, this gives CASSLGFGETQYF.